This TCR beta chain was sequenced during a study of T cell responses to AZD1222 COVID-19 vaccine. Comment on this clone: What it binds is unknown.

Study-level points and caveats: After the peak T cell response, and only then, were repertoires sampled.

The data were produced by immunoSEQ multiplex PCR, yet TCRdb's version contains in-frame clones alone and is incomplete. The sample table includes over 120,000 clones. V shed 0 bases and J shed 5 bases, with 7 bases lying between them. There are 13 residues in the CDR3. Germline loops: CDR1 SGHRS, CDR2 YFSETQ. The receptor was derived from an adult in good health. The V and J genes are TRBV5-1 and TRBJ2-3; no firm D call. The sequenced sample consisted of peripheral blood. CDR3 bases: TGCGCCAGCAGCTTGGGGTCCCGAGATACGCAGTATTTT. It encodes CASSLGSRDTQYF. Full variable domain (rest looked up from reference TRBV5-1 and TRBJ2-3): KAGVTQTPRYLIKTRGQQVTLSCSPISGHRSVSWYQQTPGQGLQFLFEYFSETQRNKGNFPGRFSGRQFSNSRSEMNVSTLELGDSALYLCASSLGSRDTQYFGPGTRLTVL.